These 22 T cell receptor beta chains were all obtained from the same sample, sequenced in a study of T cells in Graves' hyperthyroidism and ophthalmopathy (dated by TCRdb to between 2017 and 2020). The library was made by multiplex PCR. The instrument given in TCRdb is Illumina HiSeq 2000. TCR beta CDR3 regions were amplified from RNA transcripts. A first-round RT-PCR of the TCR CDR3 used the HTBI primer set with the Qiagen OneStep RT-PCR kit. Clones were called with MiXCR by TCRdb after fastp trimmed the public reads at Q25, and only in-frame beta chains were retained. Rows matching on CDR3 protein sequence are summarized as one entry with the most common DNA and genes. This sample holds about 580,000 distinct CDR3 sequences; around 45% were observed only once. The top ten clones comprise about 8.3% of the sample. The sequenced sample was peripheral blood or thyroid tissue (not recorded which). The origin of the receptors is a woman under 30 with Graves' hyperthyroidism.

The sample holds many counts of this clonotype. This chain links TRBV25-1 with TRBJ1-6; TRBD1 might be the D (5 bases). Between the trimmed V and J ends, which lost 3 bases and 6 bases, there was a span of 15 bases. Germline V gene lookup returns CDR1 MGHDK and CDR2 SYGVNS. The CDR3 is made up of 16 amino acids. The CDR3 spells CASSEGEVLSNSPLHF. CDR3 coding DNA: TGTGCCAGCAGTGAGGGGGAGGTTTTGTCTAATTCACCCCTCCACTTT.

This clonotype showed up many times. A much bigger clone sits one base away, suggesting this may be a read error. The rearrangement joins TRBV20-1 to TRBJ1-1; the D is unclear. Germline lookup yields CDR1 DFQATT and CDR2 SNEGSKA (reference sequence). The CDR3 spans 14 residues. Trimming removed 3 bases from V and 6 bases from J, with 17 bases in between. The CDR3 here is CSARGRKRIPEAFF. CDR3 sequence (DNA): TGCAGTGCTAGGGGGAGGAAGAGAATCCCTGAAGCTTTCTTT.

The sample holds many counts of this clonotype. J is TRBJ2-7 and V is TRBV27; D is unresolved. The germline CDR1 and CDR2 sequences are MNHEY and SMNVEV (reference sequence). The CDR3 is 14 residues long. Between the trimmed V and J ends, which lost 4 bases and 0 bases, there was a span of 10 bases. The CDR3 region has the DNA TGTGCCAGCAGTTCCGGAACAAGCTCCTACGAGCAGTACTTC. This encodes CASSSGTSSYEQYF.

The chain is built from TRBV29-1 and TRBJ1-5; D unresolved. The CDR3 covers 13 residues. Germline CDR1 is SQVTM and CDR2 is ANQGSEA. Deletions cut 5 bases from V and 2 bases from J, with 10 bases between. The DNA of the CDR3 is TGCAGCGTTTTAGGAGAGGGCAATCAGCCCCAGCATTTT. It translates to CSVLGEGNQPQHF. The full variable domain, in which reference TRBV29-1 and TRBJ1-5 provide the parts outside the CDR3, is SAVISQKPSRDICQRGTSLTIQCQVDSQVTMMFWYRQQPGQSLTLIATANQGSEATYESGFVIDKFPISRPNLTFSTLTVSNMSPEDSSIYLCSVLGEGNQPQHFGDGTRLSIL.

This chain links TRBV7-6 with TRBJ2-7; 12 bases are a match to TRBD2. Germline V gene data show CDR1 as SGHVS and CDR2 as FNYEAQ. The CDR3 consists of 18 residues. V lost 1 base, J lost 7 bases, and 14 bases stayed unmatched. CDR3 sequence (DNA): TGTGCCAGCAGCTTAGTACAGACTAGCGGGAGCTCCTACAATGAGCAGTACTTC. It is translated as CASSLVQTSGSSYNEQYF.

Turning to this clonotype: A much bigger clone sits one base away, suggesting this may be a read error. The genes are TRBV20-1 and TRBJ2-5; D is undetermined. The CDR3 is made up of 17 amino acids. In germline, CDR1 is DFQATT, CDR2 SNEGSKA (reference sequence). V was cut by 0 bases and J by 2 bases, with 19 bases left in between. The CDR3: CSARDRGRWARQETQYF. Written as DNA, the CDR3 is TGCAGTGCTAGAGACCGCGGAAGATGGGCACGGCAAGAGACCCAGTACTTC.

A word on this clonotype: A much more abundant neighbour one base away suggests this may be a read error. The V gene is TRBV10-3, the J gene TRBJ2-3; no clear D gene. Germline CDR1 and CDR2: ENHRY and SYGVKD. This CDR3 is 12 amino acids long. V lost 2 bases to trimming and J lost 7 bases, with 7 bases between them. CDR3 sequence reads: CAISEEANTQYF. The CDR3 nucleotides are TGTGCCATCAGTGAGGAGGCAAATACGCAGTATTTT.

As concerns this clonotype: A junction end diverges from the germline sequence, so it may reflect a read error. V gene TRBV7-6 combines with J gene TRBJ2-5; 7 nucleotides line up with TRBD1. CDR1 is SGHVS and CDR2 is FNYEAQ in the germline V gene. There are 18 residues in the CDR3. The CDR3: CASSLADSAYRGQEAQYF. For the CDR3, the DNA is TGTGCCAGCAGCTTAGCGGACAGCGCTTACAGGGGACAAGAGGCCCAGTACTTC.

As regards this clonotype: At one of its ends the junction is not consistent with the germline gene, which may arise from a read error. J is TRBJ2-7 and V is TRBV4-1, with D possibly being TRBD1 or TRBD2 (5 bases each). The CDR3 spans 14 residues. Per the germline V gene, CDR1 is MGHRA and CDR2 is YSYEKL. The CDR3 DNA follows: TGCGCCAGCAGCCCCCGGGACCGATCCTACGGGCAGTACTTC. Its translation is CASSPRDRSYGQYF.

A word on this clonotype: No conserved phenylalanine or tryptophan is present at the end of the CDR3, so a read error is the likely explanation. This chain joins TRBV7-6 and TRBJ2-7; perhaps TRBD1 as D (5 bases). CDR1 and CDR2 (germline): SGHVS, FNYEAQ. Trimming pared 5 bases from V and 0 bases from J, leaving 14 bases between. The CDR3 is 15 residues long. The CDR3 nucleotides read TGTGCCAGCAGCCAAGATCCCGACAGCTCCTACGAGCAGTACCTC. It is translated as CASSQDPDSSYEQYL.

V usage is TRBV20-1 and J usage is TRBJ2-5, with 12 bases identical to TRBD2. This CDR3 contains 16 residues. Losses at the gene ends were 2 bases for V and 2 bases for J; bases not matched to a gene: 6. Germline CDR1 DFQATT, CDR2 SNEGSKA (reference sequence). CDR3 region: CSARRTSGRLQETQYF. The CDR3 nucleotides read TGCAGTGCTAGACGAACTAGCGGGAGGCTACAAGAGACCCAGTACTTC.

The chain joins TRBV5-5 to TRBJ2-1; the D gene is possibly TRBD2 (6 bases). V was cut by 2 bases and J by 1 base, with 7 bases left in between. CDR1 SGHKS and CDR2 YYEKEE come from the germline V gene (reference sequence). This CDR3 region has 14 residues. CDR3 DNA: TGTGCCAGCAGCTTACGGGAGTCCTACAATGAGCAGTTCTTC. Its protein product is CASSLRESYNEQFF.

This clonotype appeared many times. The V gene is TRBV18, the J gene TRBJ1-5; unclear D gene. This CDR3 is 13 amino acids long. The V end lost 6 bases, the J end lost 4 bases, and 10 bases lay between the germline ends. Per germline, CDR1 KGHSH and CDR2 LQKENI. As DNA, the CDR3 is TGTGCCAGCTCCCCCGAGGGTAATCAGCCCCAGCATTTT. Protein product: CASSPEGNQPQHF. The whole variable domain, filled in from reference TRBV18 and TRBJ1-5, reads NAGVMQNPRHLVRRRGQEARLRCSPMKGHSHVYWYRQLPEEGLKFMVYLQKENIIDESGMPKERFSAEFPKEGPSILRIQQVVRGDSAAYFCASSPEGNQPQHFGDGTRLSIL.

This clonotype showed up just a few times. The rearrangement joins TRBV6-2 or TRBV6-3 to TRBJ1-2; 10 nucleotides match TRBD1. Germline V lookup: CDR1 MNHEY, CDR2 SVGEGT. CDR3 length equals 15 residues. V trimming: 7 bases; J trimming: 8 bases; junction bases outside the gene matches: 13. This chain's CDR3 is CASTVTTGTGVGYTF. CDR3 sequence (DNA): TGTGCCAGCACAGTTACAACTGGGACAGGGGTCGGCTACACCTTC.

This clonotype has at least ten counts. The chain links TRBV7-2 to TRBJ1-6; unclear D gene. The germline CDR1 and CDR2 sequences are SGHTA and FQGNSA. There are 15 residues in the CDR3. Trimming removed 8 bases from V and 0 bases from J, with 11 bases in between. CDR3 residues: CASRRGSSYNSPLHF. The CDR3 DNA is TGTGCCAGCCGCCGGGGTAGCTCCTATAATTCACCCCTCCACTTT.

This clonotype was seen more than once but under ten times. This sequence joins TRBV24-1 and TRBJ2-6; D possibly matches TRBD1 or TRBD2 (5 bases each). From germline, CDR1 is KGHDR and CDR2 SFDVKD. The CDR3 spans 20 residues. The ends were cut back, 3 bases at V and 0 bases at J, with 20 bases in the middle. The CDR3 sequence: CATSDQRLGVPCSGANVLTF. CDR3 nucleotides: TGTGCCACCAGTGATCAAAGACTGGGGGTACCCTGCTCTGGGGCCAACGTCCTGACTTTC.

The chain carries TRBV2 and TRBJ2-3; D tentatively fits TRBD1 or TRBD2 (6 bases each). The CDR3 spans 17 residues. V lost 6 bases, J lost 0 bases, and 19 bases lay in between. CDR1 and CDR2 (germline): SNHLY, FYNNEI. CDR3 nucleotide sequence: TGTGCCAGCAGCTTCGGGGGCTCCCGGGGTAGCACAGATACGCAGTATTTT. Its translation: CASSFGGSRGSTDTQYF.

As to this clonotype: One junction end disagrees with the germline gene, perhaps due to a read error. V and J are TRBV2 and TRBJ1-1; weak D call: TRBD1 (5 bases). Germline V gene lookup returns CDR1 SNHLY and CDR2 FYNNEI. There are 15 residues in the CDR3. The CDR3 nucleotides read TGTGCCAGCAGTCCAAAGACCGGGGGTCGAACTGGAGCTTTCTTT. Its translation is CASSPKTGGRTGAFF.

In its sample, this clonotype was seen many times. This sequence joins TRBV7-3 and TRBJ2-2; D call uncertain. Trimming shortened V by 1 base and J by 6 bases, and 18 bases separated the two germline ends. Germline CDR1 is SGHTA and CDR2 is FQGTGA. This CDR3 contains 17 residues. CDR3 loop: CASSLNPGVRNAGELFF. The CDR3, as DNA: TGTGCCAGCAGCTTAAACCCTGGGGTGAGAAACGCCGGGGAGCTGTTTTTT.

This clonotype was observed many times. The V call is TRBV9, the J call TRBJ1-3; D gene ambiguous. This CDR3 spans 14 amino acids. Trimming took 2 bases from V and 0 from J, leaving 6 bases between them. Germline lookup yields CDR1 SGDLS and CDR2 YYNGEE. Written as DNA, the CDR3 is TGTGCCAGCAGCGTGGAGAGCTCTGGAAACACCATATATTTT. It translates to CASSVESSGNTIYF.

There are many counts of this clonotype. The chain couples TRBV10-3 to TRBJ1-5, with D unclear. Germline values: CDR1 ENHRY, CDR2 SYGVKD. CDR3 length: 11 residues. CDR3 loop: CATCGNQPQHF. The CDR3 DNA reads as TGTGCTACTTGTGGGAATCAGCCCCAGCATTTT.

The chain carries TRBV5-8 and TRBJ1-2; TRBD1 matches 7 bases. Unmatched junction bases numbered 10, after V lost 0 bases and J lost 8 bases. From germline, CDR1 is SGHTS and CDR2 YDEGEE. The CDR3 is 15 residues long. The CDR3 DNA sequence: TGTGCCAGCAGCTTGGTACAGACAGGGCTTAAGGGCTACACCTTC. Its protein product is CASSLVQTGLKGYTF.